These T cell receptor beta chains were read from a single sample in a study of CD8+ T cells in alopecia areata. Repertoires were generated with immunoSEQ multiplex PCR, while TCRdb's copy carries only in-frame clones and drops some. The sample carries around 150,000 clones, less than 65% recorded once. The sample was CD8+ T cells sorted from blood. The origin of the receptors is a human donor in good health. CDR3s include the opening cysteine and the closing phenylalanine or tryptophan. The D gene is left open where the match is weak. Size is stated for part of the rows, as once, few or many counts, or as a class when the clone is expanded.

j_call v_call clone_size d_call cdr3_aa cdr3_nt
TRBJ2-7 TRBV6-5 . . CASKNPGSLYEQYF TGTGCCAGCAAAAACCCGGGTTCACTCTACGAGCAGTACTTC
TRBJ1-2 TRBV29-1 . TRBD1 CSVGQGGVDGYTF TGCAGCGTCGGACAGGGTGGTGTTGATGGCTACACCTTC
TRBJ2-1 TRBV20-1 . . CSASGLNEQFF TGCAGTGCTAGTGGGCTCAATGAGCAGTTCTTC
TRBJ1-2 TRBV14 few . CASSQGGLSGYTF TGTGCCAGCAGCCAAGGGGGGTTAAGCGGCTACACCTTC
TRBJ2-7 TRBV5-4 many . CASSSDGNEQYF TGTGCCAGCAGCTCCGACGGGAACGAGCAGTACTTC
TRBJ1-4 TRBV29-1 . TRBD1 CSVVFPGTAPGNEKLFF TGCAGCGTTGTTTTCCCCGGGACAGCCCCCGGGAATGAAAAACTGTTTTTT
TRBJ1-2 TRBV29-1 . . CSDRFNYGYTF TGCAGCGACAGATTTAACTATGGCTACACCTTC
TRBJ1-2 TRBV30 . TRBD1 CAWSSGTGDGYTF TGTGCCTGGAGTTCCGGGACAGGGGATGGCTACACCTTC
TRBJ2-7 TRBV9 . . CASSVEEGSPYEQYF TGTGCCAGCAGCGTAGAGGAGGGATCCCCCTACGAGCAGTACTTC
TRBJ2-2 TRBV4-1 . TRBD2 CASSQVYSSGPAIF TGCGCCAGCAGCCAAGTATACAGTAGCGGGCCTGCGATTTTT
TRBJ2-1 TRBV15 . TRBD2 CATSRDTGREFF TGTGCCACCAGCAGAGATACGGGGAGGGAGTTCTTC
TRBJ2-4 TRBV29-1 few . CSVETIDEIKNIQYF TGCAGCGTTGAGACAATCGACGAAATCAAAAACATTCAGTACTTC
TRBJ2-7 TRBV5-6 . TRBD2 CASSDGAGGEQYF TGTGCCAGCAGCGACGGCGCGGGGGGCGAGCAGTACTTC
TRBJ2-7 TRBV29-1 . TRBD2 CSVRTSGYEQYF TGCAGCGTTCGAACTAGCGGATACGAGCAGTACTTC
TRBJ2-7 TRBV19 few TRBD2 CASRLAGAYEQYF TGTGCCAGTCGACTAGCGGGGGCCTACGAGCAGTACTTC
TRBJ2-1 TRBV11-2 . . CASSFVSGGDEQFF TGTGCCAGCAGCTTCGTTAGTGGAGGGGATGAGCAGTTCTTC
TRBJ2-7 TRBV27 . . CASSLPGSSYEQYF TGTGCCAGCAGTTTACCGGGCAGCTCCTACGAGCAGTACTTC